These 17 T cell receptor beta chains came from one sample sequenced in a study of cytotoxic CD8 clonotypes in ibrutinib-treated CLL. The data were produced by immunoSEQ multiplex PCR, yet TCRdb's version contains in-frame clones alone and is incomplete. Here the sample spans approximately 280,000 clones, roughly three quarters being singletons. The sample consisted of PBMCs, taken at disease progression, from a patient treated with ibrutinib. Every receptor here comes from a human donor with chronic lymphocytic leukemia.

This clone was counted only a few times. The rearrangement joins TRBV6-1 to TRBJ1-6; TRBD1 matches at 9 bases. The CDR3 consists of 13 residues. Germline V CDR1 and CDR2: MNHNS, SASEGT. J gave up 11 bases and V 7 bases, and 6 bases lay outside the gene matches. The DNA for the CDR3 is TGTGCCAGCATGGACAGGGGCCTGGCACCCCTCCACTTT. Its translation: CASMDRGLAPLHF.

This chain joins TRBV4-3 and TRBJ1-4; the D is unclear. V was cut by 0 bases and J by 8 bases, with 13 bases left in between. The germline V gene encodes CDR1 LGHNA and CDR2 YSLEER. CDR3 length: 15 amino acids. The CDR3 region has the DNA TGCGCCAGCAGCCAAGACCCGGGTGTGGGGGAAAAACTGTTTTTT. It encodes CASSQDPGVGEKLFF.

The chain recombines TRBV6-1 with TRBJ2-3; 8 positions match TRBD2. Germline lookup yields CDR1 MNHNS and CDR2 SASEGT. With 8 bases clipped from V and 5 bases from J, the junction kept 9 bases outside the gene matches. This CDR3 is built from 14 residues. The CDR3 nucleotides read TGTGCCAGCCGAACGGGGGGGCGGATAGATACGCAGTATTTT. Protein sequence: CASRTGGRIDTQYF.

The chain is built from TRBV25-1 and TRBJ2-6; weak D call: TRBD1 (6 bases). The CDR3 is made up of 15 amino acids. Germline lookup yields CDR1 MGHDK and CDR2 SYGVNS. V was cut by 2 bases and J by 4 bases, with 9 bases left in between. CDR3 sequence: CASSETGSGANVLTF. The CDR3 DNA reads as TGTGCCAGCAGTGAAACAGGGAGCGGGGCCAACGTCCTGACTTTC. Full variable domain (missing parts from reference TRBV25-1 and TRBJ2-6): EADIYQTPRYLVIGTGKKITLECSQTMGHDKMYWYQQDPGMELHLIHYSYGVNSTEKGDLSSESTVSRIRTEHFPLTLESARPSHTSQYLCASSETGSGANVLTFGAGSRLTVL.

Points on this clone: No conserved phenylalanine or tryptophan ends this CDR3, so it is likely a read error. Because the CDR3's place on the DNA is in doubt, the DNA is left out and the CDR3 is given as listed by TCRdb. The chain joins TRBV29-1 to TRBJ2-7; TRBD1 is the table's D call and was not checked against the DNA. Germline V gene data show CDR1 as SQVTM and CDR2 as ANQGSEA. The CDR3 spans 9 amino acids, including both terminal residues. CDR3 amino acids: CSVEVLDKP.

The V gene is TRBV29-1, the J gene TRBJ2-3; no clear D. The CDR3 spans 15 residues. The germline gives CDR1 SQVTM, CDR2 ANQGSEA. Trimming took off 0 bases at V and 8 bases at J, with 18 bases between the two ends. The CDR3 DNA reads as TGCAGCGTTGAAGATCAGATCCGCCAGATTGGTACGCAGTATTTT. Translating it yields CSVEDQIRQIGTQYF.

This clone was observed a handful of times. Other DNA sequences within the sample encode an identical CDR3. This chain connects TRBV29-1 to TRBJ1-5; 7 bases fit TRBD1. Germline values: CDR1 SQVTM, CDR2 ANQGSEA. The V and J ends lost 4 bases and 4 bases, in that order; junction bases with no gene match: 4. There are 13 residues in the CDR3. CDR3 nucleotide sequence: TGCAGCGTTGGGGACAGATCAAATCAGCCCCAGCATTTT. Protein product: CSVGDRSNQPQHF.

The J gene is TRBJ1-4, the V gene TRBV10-3, with D possibly matching TRBD1 (5 bases). The length of the CDR3 is 14 residues. V lost 6 bases to trimming and J lost 4 bases, with 12 bases between them. Looked up from germline, CDR1 is ENHRY and CDR2 is SYGVKD. CDR3 region: CAISPSGSNEKLFF. The CDR3 coding sequence is TGTGCCATCAGCCCCTCAGGGAGTAATGAAAAACTGTTTTTT.

The rearrangement links TRBV11-2 to TRBJ1-1; D uncertain. V was shortened by 1 base and J by 7 bases, with 7 bases between the two germline ends. Germline CDR1 SGHAT, CDR2 FQNNGV. The CDR3 covers 12 residues. CDR3 DNA: TGTGCCAGCAGCTTAGGGGCGGGTGAAGCTTTCTTT. It yields the protein CASSLGAGEAFF.

Comment on this clone: The final CDR3 position lacks the conserved phenylalanine or tryptophan, pointing to a likely read error. The DNA is left out, because the CDR3 cannot be placed on it with certainty; the CDR3 is given as TCRdb lists it. The J gene is TRBJ1-3, the V gene TRBV18; the D call of TRBD1 is as the table states it, not checked on the DNA. The CDR3 spans 11 amino acids, including both terminal residues. Germline lookup yields CDR1 KGHSH and CDR2 LQKENI. This chain's CDR3 is CASSPPATGRA.

The chain has TRBV13 and TRBJ2-5; D is perhaps TRBD2 (6 bases). Trimming removed 1 base from V and 4 bases from J, with 16 bases in between. Looked up from germline, CDR1 is PRHDT and CDR2 is FYEKMQ (reference sequence). This CDR3 is built from 16 residues. The CDR3 region is CASSLDGSGERETQYF. The CDR3, as DNA: TGTGCCAGCAGCTTAGATGGGTCGGGAGAGCGAGAGACCCAGTACTTC. The full variable domain, in which reference TRBV13 and TRBJ2-5 provide the parts outside the CDR3, is AAGVIQSPRHLIKEKRETATLKCYPIPRHDTVYWYQQGPGQDPQFLISFYEKMQSDKGSIPDRFSAQQFSDYHSELNMSSLELGDSALYFCASSLDGSGERETQYFGPGTRLLVL.

This sequence joins TRBV2 and TRBJ1-3; TRBD1 matches 7 bases. Germline CDR1 SNHLY, CDR2 FYNNEI. The CDR3 is made up of 12 amino acids. V gave up 5 bases and J gave up 9 bases; unmatched junction bases: 4. The CDR3 sequence: CASSKGAGTIYF. The CDR3 bases are TGTGCCAGCAGTAAGGGGGCGGGCACCATATATTTT.

V gene TRBV5-1 combines with J gene TRBJ1-2, with 9 bases that match TRBD1. CDR1 is SGHRS, CDR2 YFSETQ, per germline. The CDR3 has 14 amino acids. J gave up 2 bases and V 6 bases, and 5 bases lay outside the gene matches. This CDR3 is CASKDRGGNYGYTF. CDR3 bases: TGCGCCAGCAAAGACAGGGGGGGAAACTATGGCTACACCTTC.

This clone appeared a few times. The rearrangement links TRBV5-4 to TRBJ2-7, with 10 bases fitting TRBD1. Germline V lookup: CDR1 SGHNT, CDR2 YYREEE (reference sequence). The CDR3 consists of 17 residues. V shed 4 bases and J 1 base; nucleotides not matched to a gene: 11. CDR3 nucleotide sequence: TGTGCCAGCAGCCTGGGACAGGGGAAGATTAAATCCTACGAGCAGTACTTC. Amino acids: CASSLGQGKIKSYEQYF. The whole variable domain, filled in from reference TRBV5-4 and TRBJ2-7, reads ETGVTQSPTHLIKTRGQQVTLRCSSQSGHNTVSWYQQALGQGPQFIFQYYREEENGRGNFPPRFSGLQFPNYSSELNVNALELDDSALYLCASSLGQGKIKSYEQYFGPGTRLTVT.

This clone was observed a handful of times. The rearrangement links TRBV10-3 to TRBJ2-1; TRBD1 is a possible D gene (5 bases). V shed 0 bases and J shed 5 bases, with 14 bases lying between them. CDR1 is ENHRY and CDR2 is SYGVKD in the germline V gene. This CDR3 comprises 16 residues. The CDR3 loop reads CAISESKQAPHNEQFF. In DNA, the CDR3 is TGTGCCATCAGTGAGTCGAAACAGGCCCCGCACAATGAGCAGTTCTTC.

The sample holds a few counts of this clone. The V call is TRBV19, the J call TRBJ2-7, with D hard to call. This CDR3 has 13 amino acids. Germline CDR1 is LNHDA and CDR2 is SQIVND (reference sequence). With 3 bases removed from V and 0 bases from J, the gap between germline ends came to 6 bases. The CDR3 region is CASSIRHSYEQYF. The CDR3 nucleotides are TGTGCCAGTAGTATTCGACACTCCTACGAGCAGTACTTC.

This chain uses TRBV6-1 with TRBJ2-7; 8 bases fit TRBD2. Germline CDR1 is MNHNS and CDR2 is SASEGT. The CDR3 is 15 amino acids. J gave up 4 bases and V 5 bases, and 10 bases lay outside the gene matches. The CDR3 nucleotides are TGTGCCAGCAGTCGGACGGGACTAGATTCTTACGAGCAGTACTTC. Protein sequence: CASSRTGLDSYEQYF.